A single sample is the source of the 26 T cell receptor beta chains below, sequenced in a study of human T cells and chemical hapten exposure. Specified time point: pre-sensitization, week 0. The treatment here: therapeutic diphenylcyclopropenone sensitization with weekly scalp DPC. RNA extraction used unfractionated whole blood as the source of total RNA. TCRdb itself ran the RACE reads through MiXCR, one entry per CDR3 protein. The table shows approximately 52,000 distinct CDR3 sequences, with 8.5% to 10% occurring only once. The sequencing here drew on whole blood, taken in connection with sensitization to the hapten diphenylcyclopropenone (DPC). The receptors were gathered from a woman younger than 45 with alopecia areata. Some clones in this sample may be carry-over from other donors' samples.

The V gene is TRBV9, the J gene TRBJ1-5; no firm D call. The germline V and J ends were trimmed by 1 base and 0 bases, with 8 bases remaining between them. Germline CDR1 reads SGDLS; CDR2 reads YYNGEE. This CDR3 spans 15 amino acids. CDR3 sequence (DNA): TGTGCCAGCAGCGTATCCGATATTAGCAATCAGCCCCAGCATTTT. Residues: CASSVSDISNQPQHF.

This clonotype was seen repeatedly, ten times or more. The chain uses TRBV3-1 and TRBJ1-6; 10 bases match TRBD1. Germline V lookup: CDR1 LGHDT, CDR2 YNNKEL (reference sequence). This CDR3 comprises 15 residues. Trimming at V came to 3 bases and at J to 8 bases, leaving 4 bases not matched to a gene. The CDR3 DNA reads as TGTGCCAGCAGCCACCGGGACAGGGGTGATTCACCCCTCCACTTT. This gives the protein CASSHRDRGDSPLHF.

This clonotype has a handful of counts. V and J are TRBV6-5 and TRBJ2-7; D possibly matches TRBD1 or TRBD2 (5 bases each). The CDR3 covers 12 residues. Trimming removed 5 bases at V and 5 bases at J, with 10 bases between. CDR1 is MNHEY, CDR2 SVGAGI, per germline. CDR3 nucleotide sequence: TGTGCCAGCAGTCGGATGGGGGACGAGCAGTACTTC. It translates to CASSRMGDEQYF.

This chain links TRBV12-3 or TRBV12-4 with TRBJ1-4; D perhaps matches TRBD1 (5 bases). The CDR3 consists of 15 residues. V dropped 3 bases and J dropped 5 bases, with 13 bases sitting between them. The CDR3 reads CASSFWVRENEKLFF. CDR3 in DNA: TGTGCCAGCAGTTTTTGGGTCAGGGAAAATGAAAAACTGTTTTTT.

CDR3 in amino acids: CASGFKSGTGRNTQYF. CDR3 DNA sequence: TGTGCTAGTGGTTTTAAGAGTGGGACAGGGAGGAATACGCAGTATTTT. The V and J genes are TRBV12-5 and TRBJ2-3, with 9 nucleotides matching TRBD1. The CDR3 extends over 16 amino acids. V was pared by 3 bases and J by 7 bases, with 11 bases of the junction left unmatched. Germline V lookup: CDR1 LGHNT, CDR2 FRNRAP.

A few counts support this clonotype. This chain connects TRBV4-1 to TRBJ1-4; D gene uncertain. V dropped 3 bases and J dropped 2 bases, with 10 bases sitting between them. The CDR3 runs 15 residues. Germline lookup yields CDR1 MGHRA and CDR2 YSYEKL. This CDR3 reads CASSHSPGTNEKLFF. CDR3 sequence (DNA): TGCGCCAGCAGCCATAGCCCGGGGACTAATGAAAAACTGTTTTTT.

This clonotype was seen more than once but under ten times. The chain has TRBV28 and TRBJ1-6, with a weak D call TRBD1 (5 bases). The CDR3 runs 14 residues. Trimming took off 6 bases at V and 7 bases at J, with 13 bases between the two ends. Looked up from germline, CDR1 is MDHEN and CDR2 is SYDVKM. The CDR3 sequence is CASSLKQDNSPLHF. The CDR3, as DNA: TGTGCCAGCAGCCTAAAACAGGACAATTCACCCCTCCACTTT.

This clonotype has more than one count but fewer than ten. The CDR3 sequence: CASSLVTSGGAEHEQFF. The CDR3 DNA follows: TGCGCCAGCAGCTTGGTGACTAGCGGGGGGGCCGAGCATGAGCAGTTCTTC. V usage is TRBV5-1 and J usage is TRBJ2-1; 14 bases are a match to TRBD2. Germline assignment: CDR1 SGHRS and CDR2 YFSETQ. The CDR3 has 17 amino acids. V trimming: 0 bases; J trimming: 8 bases; junction bases outside the gene matches: 7.

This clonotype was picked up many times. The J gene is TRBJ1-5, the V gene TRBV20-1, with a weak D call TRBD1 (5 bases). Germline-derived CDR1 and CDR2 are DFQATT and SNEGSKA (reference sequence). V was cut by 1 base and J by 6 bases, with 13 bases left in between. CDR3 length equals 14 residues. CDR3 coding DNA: TGCAGTGCTAGAGGGCAGGGCTACAGTCAGCCCCAGCATTTT. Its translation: CSARGQGYSQPQHF.

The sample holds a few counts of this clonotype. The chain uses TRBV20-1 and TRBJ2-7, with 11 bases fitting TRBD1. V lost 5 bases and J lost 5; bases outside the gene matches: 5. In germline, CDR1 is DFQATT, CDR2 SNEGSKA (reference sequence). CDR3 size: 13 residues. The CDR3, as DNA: TGCAGTGCTGCGGGACAGGGGGAGGACGAGCAGTACTTC. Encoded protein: CSAAGQGEDEQYF.

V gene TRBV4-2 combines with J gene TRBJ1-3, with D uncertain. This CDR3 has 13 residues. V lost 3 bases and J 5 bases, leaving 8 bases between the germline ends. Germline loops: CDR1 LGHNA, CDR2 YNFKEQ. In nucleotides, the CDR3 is TGTGCCAGCAGCCAGGGCTTCAGAAACACCATATATTTT. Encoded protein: CASSQGFRNTIYF.

As DNA, the CDR3 is TGTGCCAGCAGCGCTCGGACTAGCGGGTACGAGCAGTACTTC. Amino acid sequence: CASSARTSGYEQYF. The chain couples TRBV11-2 to TRBJ2-7; 11 bases agree with TRBD2. J lost 4 bases, V lost 5 bases, and 4 bases had no gene match. Germline-derived CDR1 and CDR2 are SGHAT and FQNNGV. This CDR3 comprises 14 residues.

The CDR3 loop is CASSLQGKTGNTIYF. The DNA for the CDR3 is TGTGCCAGCAGCTTACAGGGGAAAACTGGAAACACCATATATTTT. The chain is built from TRBV7-9 and TRBJ1-3; a weak D match, TRBD1 (6 bases). Germline V lookup: CDR1 SEHNR, CDR2 FQNEAQ (reference sequence). The CDR3 consists of 15 residues. The V end lost 2 bases, the J end lost 2 bases, and 10 bases lay between the germline ends.

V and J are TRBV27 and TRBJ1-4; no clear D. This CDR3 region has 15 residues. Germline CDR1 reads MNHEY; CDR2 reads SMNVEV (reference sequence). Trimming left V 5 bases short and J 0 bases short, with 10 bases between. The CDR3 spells CASSPSSATNEKLFF. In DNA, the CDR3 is TGTGCCAGCAGTCCGTCCTCAGCAACTAATGAAAAACTGTTTTTT.

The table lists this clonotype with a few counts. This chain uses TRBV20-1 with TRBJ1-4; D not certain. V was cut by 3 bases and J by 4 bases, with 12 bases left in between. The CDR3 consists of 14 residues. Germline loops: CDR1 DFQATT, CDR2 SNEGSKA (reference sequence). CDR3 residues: CSARGLRSNEKLFF. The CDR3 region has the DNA TGCAGTGCTAGGGGTCTGCGAAGTAATGAAAAACTGTTTTTT.

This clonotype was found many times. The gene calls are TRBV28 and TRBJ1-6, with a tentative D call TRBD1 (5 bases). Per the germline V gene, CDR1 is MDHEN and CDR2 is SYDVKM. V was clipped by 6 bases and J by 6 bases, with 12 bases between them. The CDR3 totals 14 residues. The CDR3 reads CASSFRGANSPLHF. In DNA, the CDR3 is TGTGCCAGCAGCTTTCGAGGGGCTAATTCACCCCTCCACTTT.

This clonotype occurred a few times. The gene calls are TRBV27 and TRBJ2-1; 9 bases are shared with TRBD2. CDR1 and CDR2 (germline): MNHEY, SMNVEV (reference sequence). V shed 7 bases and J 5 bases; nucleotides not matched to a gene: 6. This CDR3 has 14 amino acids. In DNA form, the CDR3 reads TGTGCCAGCAAGGGGCGGGGGGGGAACAATGAGCAGTTCTTC. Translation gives CASKGRGGNNEQFF.

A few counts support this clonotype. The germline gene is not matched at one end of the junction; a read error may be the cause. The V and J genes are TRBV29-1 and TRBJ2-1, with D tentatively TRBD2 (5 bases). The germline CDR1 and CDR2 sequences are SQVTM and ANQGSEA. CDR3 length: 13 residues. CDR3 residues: CSVEEGSRNEQFF. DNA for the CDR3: TGCAGCGTGGAAGAAGGGAGTAGGAATGAGCAGTTCTTC.

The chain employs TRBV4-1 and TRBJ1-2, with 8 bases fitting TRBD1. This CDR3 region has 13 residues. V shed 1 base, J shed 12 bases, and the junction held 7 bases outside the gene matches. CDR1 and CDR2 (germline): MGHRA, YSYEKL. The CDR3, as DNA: TGCGCCAGCAGCCAAGGACAGGGGACGGCCGACACCTTC. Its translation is CASSQGQGTADTF.

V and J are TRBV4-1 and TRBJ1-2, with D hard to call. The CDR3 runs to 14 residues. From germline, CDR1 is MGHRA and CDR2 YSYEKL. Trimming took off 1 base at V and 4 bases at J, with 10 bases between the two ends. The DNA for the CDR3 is TGCGCCAGCAGCCAAGTGTCAGGATCCTATGGCTACACCTTC. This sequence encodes CASSQVSGSYGYTF.

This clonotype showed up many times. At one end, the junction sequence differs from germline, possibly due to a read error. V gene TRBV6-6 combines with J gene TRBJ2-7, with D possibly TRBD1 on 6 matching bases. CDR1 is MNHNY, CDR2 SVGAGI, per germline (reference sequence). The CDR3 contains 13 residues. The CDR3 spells CASSYSGTGSGSF. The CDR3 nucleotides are TGTGCCAGCAGTTATTCGGGAACAGGGAGTGGTTCCTTC.

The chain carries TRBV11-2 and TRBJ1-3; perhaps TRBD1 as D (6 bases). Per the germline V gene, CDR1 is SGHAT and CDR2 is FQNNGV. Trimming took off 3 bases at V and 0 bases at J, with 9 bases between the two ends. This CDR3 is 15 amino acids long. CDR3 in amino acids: CASSFSGVSGNTIYF. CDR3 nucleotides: TGTGCCAGCAGCTTCTCAGGGGTCTCTGGAAACACCATATATTTT.

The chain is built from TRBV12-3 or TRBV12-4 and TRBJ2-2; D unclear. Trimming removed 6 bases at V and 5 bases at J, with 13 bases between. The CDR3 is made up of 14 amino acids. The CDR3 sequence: CASSPEYRTGELFF. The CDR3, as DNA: TGTGCCAGCAGCCCCGAATACCGGACCGGGGAGCTGTTTTTT.

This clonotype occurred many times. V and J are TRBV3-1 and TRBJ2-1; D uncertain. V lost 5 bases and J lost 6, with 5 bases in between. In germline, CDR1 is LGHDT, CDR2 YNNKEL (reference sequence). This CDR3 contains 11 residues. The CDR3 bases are TGTGCCAGCAGCTACACCAATGAGCAGTTCTTC. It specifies CASSYTNEQFF.

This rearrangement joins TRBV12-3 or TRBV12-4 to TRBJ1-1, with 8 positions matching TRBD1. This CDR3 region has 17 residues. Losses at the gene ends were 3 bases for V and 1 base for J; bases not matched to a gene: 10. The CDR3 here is CASSFPDRGRRNTEAFF. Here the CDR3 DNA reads TGTGCCAGCAGTTTCCCAGACAGGGGTCGAAGGAACACTGAAGCTTTCTTT.

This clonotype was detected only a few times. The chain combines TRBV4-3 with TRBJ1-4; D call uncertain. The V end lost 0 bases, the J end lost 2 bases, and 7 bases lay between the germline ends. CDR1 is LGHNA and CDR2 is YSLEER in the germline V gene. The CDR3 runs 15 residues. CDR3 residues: CASSQDLMTNEKLFF. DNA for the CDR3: TGCGCCAGCAGCCAAGATCTTATGACTAATGAAAAACTGTTTTTT.